Listed here is a single T cell receptor beta chain. These data belong to a study of technical replicates of blood from several donors. Germline trimming cut 6 bases from V and 2 bases from J; bases unmatched to any gene: 3. This CDR3 is built from 14 residues. CDR1 SNHLY and CDR2 FYNNEI come from the germline V gene. Sequencing was performed with immunoSEQ multiplex PCR; in TCRdb, only in-frame clones are kept and a portion is missing. The repertoire consists of more than 65,000 clones, with about 81% occurring once and the leading ten covering around 4%. The sample taken for sequencing was PBMCs. The gene calls are TRBV2 and TRBJ2-2; TRBD1 agrees at 7 bases. This sequence originates from a human donor in good health. Some clones in this sample may be carry-over from other donors' samples. In nucleotides, the CDR3 is TGTGCCAGCAGGGGACAGCCCAACACCGGGGAGCTGTTTTTT. Its translation is CASRGQPNTGELFF.